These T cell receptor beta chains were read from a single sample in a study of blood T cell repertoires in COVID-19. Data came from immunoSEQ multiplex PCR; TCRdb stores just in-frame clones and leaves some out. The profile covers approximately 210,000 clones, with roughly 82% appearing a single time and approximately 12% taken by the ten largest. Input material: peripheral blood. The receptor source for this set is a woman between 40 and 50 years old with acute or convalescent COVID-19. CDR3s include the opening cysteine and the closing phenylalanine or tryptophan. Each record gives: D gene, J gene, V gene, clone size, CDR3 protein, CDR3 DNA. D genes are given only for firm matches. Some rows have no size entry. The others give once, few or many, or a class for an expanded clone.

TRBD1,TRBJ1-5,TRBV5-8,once,CASSHGQGGNQPQHF,TGTGCCAGCAGCCACGGACAGGGAGGCAATCAGCCCCAGCATTTT
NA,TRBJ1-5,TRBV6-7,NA,CASSYSIARVGSNQPQHF,TGTGCCAGCAGTTACTCGATAGCCCGGGTAGGCAGCAATCAGCCCCAGCATTTT
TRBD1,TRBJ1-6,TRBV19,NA,CASSIQGTGANNSPLHF,TGTGCCAGTAGTATTCAGGGGACAGGAGCGAATAATTCACCCCTCCACTTT
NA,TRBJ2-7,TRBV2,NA,CASRAASYEQYF,TGTGCCAGCAGGGCGGCTTCCTACGAGCAGTACTTC
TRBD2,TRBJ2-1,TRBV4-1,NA,CASSQVQTSESHYNEQFF,TGCGCCAGCAGCCAAGTCCAAACTAGCGAAAGCCACTACAATGAGCAGTTCTTC
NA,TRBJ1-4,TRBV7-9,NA,CASSLASPSPTNEKLFF,TGTGCCAGCAGCTTAGCGAGCCCGTCCCCAACTAATGAAAAACTGTTTTTT
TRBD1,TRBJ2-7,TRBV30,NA,CAWTRGQGHEQYF,TGTGCCTGGACGAGAGGACAGGGGCACGAGCAGTACTTC
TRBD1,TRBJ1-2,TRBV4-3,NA,CASSHLTGGGYGYTF,TGCGCCAGCAGCCACCTGACAGGGGGTGGCTATGGCTACACCTTC
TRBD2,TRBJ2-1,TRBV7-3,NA,CASSGAGGPVNEQFF,TGTGCCAGCAGCGGAGCGGGGGGGCCCGTCAATGAGCAGTTCTTC
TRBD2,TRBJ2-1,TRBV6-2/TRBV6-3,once,CASSYSKTLAGYNEQFF,TGTGCCAGCAGTTACTCGAAGACACTAGCGGGCTACAATGAGCAGTTCTTC
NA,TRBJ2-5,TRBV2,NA,CASIGQQETQYF,TGTGCCAGCATTGGACAGCAAGAGACCCAGTACTTC
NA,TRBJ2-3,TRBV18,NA,CASASIGPQGDTQYF,TGTGCCTCCGCATCCATCGGCCCCCAGGGAGATACGCAGTATTTT